The 30 T cell receptor beta chains below come from one sample, sequenced in a study of shared clonotypes between healthy human individuals (dated by TCRdb to between 2020 and 2021). The library was obtained by the immunoSEQ multiplex PCR assay. Here the immuneACCESS table is served through TCRdb, limited to in-frame sequences with V and J called. Missing clones are a known gap in these copies; in checked studies unresolved V genes cover under half, and the rest lacks a known reason. This sample comprises about 1 million clones, 65% to 75% of them detected only once. The ten largest clones take up about 1.5% of the sample. Material for sequencing was memory CD4+ T cells sorted from blood. The sample's cell subset or site label, decoded: CD45RA-negative fraction. These receptors all stem from a man aged 18 to 35 in good health.

The chain's CDR3 is CASSYGASYEQYF. CDR3 bases: TGTGCCAGCAGTTACGGAGCCTCCTACGAGCAGTACTTC. J is TRBJ2-7 and V is TRBV6-6; D is uncertain. Germline CDR1 and CDR2: MNHNY and SVGAGI (reference sequence). The V end lost 2 bases, the J end lost 0 bases, and 5 bases lay between the germline ends. This CDR3 region has 13 residues.

The chain's CDR3 is CASSLHGQGANIQYF. CDR3 DNA sequence: TGCGCCAGCAGCCTCCATGGACAGGGGGCAAACATTCAGTACTTC. This chain joins TRBV5-1 and TRBJ2-4; 11 bases map to TRBD1. J lost 6 bases, V lost 4 bases, and 6 bases had no gene match. Germline V gives CDR1 SGHRS, CDR2 YFSETQ. This CDR3 is built from 15 residues.

V usage is TRBV6-6 and J usage is TRBJ2-1; D possibly corresponds to TRBD1 (5 bases). V lost 6 bases to trimming and J lost 6 bases, with 12 bases between them. CDR1 is MNHNY, CDR2 SVGAGI, per germline (reference sequence). The CDR3 totals 13 residues. The CDR3 DNA reads as TGTGCCAGCAGGACAGACAGATTCAATGAGCAGTTCTTC. Translating gives CASRTDRFNEQFF.

The chain recombines TRBV5-1 with TRBJ2-1; a possible D gene is TRBD2 (5 bases). The CDR3 runs to 13 residues. Trimming removed 4 bases at V and 8 bases at J, with 13 bases between. From germline, CDR1 is SGHRS and CDR2 YFSETQ. CDR3 sequence (DNA): TGCGCCAGCAGCGACCAACTAGTTGATGAGCAGTTCTTC. Its protein is CASSDQLVDEQFF.

This chain connects TRBV5-6 to TRBJ2-3; D is unresolved. Looked up from germline, CDR1 is SGHDT and CDR2 is YYEEEE. Between the trimmed V and J ends, which lost 1 base and 1 base, there was a span of 4 bases. The CDR3 is 13 residues long. The CDR3 bases are TGTGCCAGCAGCTTGAGTGGCACAGATACGCAGTATTTT. Protein: CASSLSGTDTQYF.

This chain connects TRBV6-1 to TRBJ1-1; D is perhaps TRBD1 (5 bases). The CDR3 totals 15 residues. The V gene lost 3 bases and the J gene lost 5 bases, with 16 bases spanning the gap. Germline-derived CDR1 and CDR2 are MNHNS and SASEGT. In nucleotides, the CDR3 is TGTGCCAGCAGTGAGTCAATGCAGGGAAGGACTGAAGCTTTCTTT. It specifies CASSESMQGRTEAFF.

The rearrangement links TRBV6-1 to TRBJ2-7; D perhaps matches TRBD1 (5 bases). The length of the CDR3 is 13 residues. The germline V and J ends were trimmed by 8 bases and 3 bases, with 14 bases remaining between them. Germline V gene lookup returns CDR1 MNHNS and CDR2 SASEGT. The CDR3 here is CASWADTGYEQYF. The DNA of the CDR3 is TGTGCCAGCTGGGCTGACACAGGCTACGAGCAGTACTTC.

The gene calls are TRBV5-1 and TRBJ2-1, with 9 bases fitting TRBD2. The CDR3 totals 16 residues. Germline V gives CDR1 SGHRS, CDR2 YFSETQ. The V gene end was trimmed by 0 bases and the J gene end by 10 bases; junction bases not matched to a gene: 11. The CDR3 here is CASSLAFSGGREEQFF. CDR3 in DNA: TGCGCCAGCAGCTTGGCTTTTAGCGGGGGACGTGAGGAGCAGTTCTTC.

This clone was counted ten times or more. The chain recombines TRBV23-1 with TRBJ2-1; 7 positions match TRBD2. TRBV23-1 carries the ORF label, with uncertain function. Losses at the gene ends were 9 bases for V and 8 bases for J; bases not matched to a gene: 16. CDR3 length: 15 residues. CDR3 region: CASNVGGGSWDEQFF. The CDR3 region has the DNA TGCGCCAGTAACGTAGGCGGGGGTTCGTGGGATGAGCAGTTCTTC.

This clone was observed a few times. A far more abundant clone sits one base away, making this likely a read error. This chain connects TRBV5-4 to TRBJ1-1; 7 bases align to TRBD1. The CDR3 is 14 residues long. Germline V gene lookup returns CDR1 SGHNT and CDR2 YYREEE (reference sequence). Trimming removed 4 bases from V and 3 bases from J; junction bases left unmatched: 6. The CDR3 reads CASSADRVDTEAFF. The CDR3 DNA sequence: TGTGCCAGCAGCGCCGACAGGGTAGACACTGAAGCTTTCTTT.

For this clone: Other DNA sequences from this sample encode an identical CDR3 as well. This chain connects TRBV19 to TRBJ2-2; no definite D call. CDR1 is LNHDA and CDR2 is SQIVND in the germline V gene (reference sequence). Trimming shortened V by 4 bases and J by 1 base, and 4 bases separated the two germline ends. CDR3 length equals 13 residues. CDR3 in amino acids: CASSSRNTGELFF. The CDR3 DNA follows: TGTGCCAGTAGTAGTAGGAACACCGGGGAGCTGTTTTTT.

Turning to this clone: This specimen includes other DNA sequences encoding the same CDR3. The gene calls are TRBV30 and TRBJ1-5; 8 bases line up with TRBD1. This CDR3 is 13 amino acids long. The germline gives CDR1 GTSNPN, CDR2 SVGIG (reference sequence). Germline trimming cut 5 bases from V and 1 base from J; bases unmatched to any gene: 1. CDR3 DNA: TGTGCCTGGGGACAGGGCAGCAATCAGCCCCAGCATTTT. Encoded protein: CAWGQGSNQPQHF.

Only one count was recorded for this clone. The rearrangement links TRBV5-8 to TRBJ2-1; possible D gene TRBD1, 7 bases. Per germline, CDR1 SGHTS and CDR2 YDEGEE. Trimming cost V 4 bases and J 14 bases, with 22 bases left between them. The CDR3 runs 14 residues. The CDR3 DNA sequence: TGTGCCAGCAGCCCCCCCCAGGGGGGCCAGAGGAAGTTCTTC. Protein product: CASSPPQGGQRKFF.

This clone was observed a handful of times. The same CDR3 can be traced to other DNA sequences in this sample. The chain links TRBV30 to TRBJ1-1; D possibly corresponds to TRBD1 (5 bases). This CDR3 spans 13 amino acids. The germline CDR1 and CDR2 sequences are GTSNPN and SVGIG (reference sequence). V was trimmed by 0 bases and J by 3 bases, leaving 8 bases between them. CDR3 in DNA: TGTGCCTGGAGTGTACGAGGGGACACTGAAGCTTTCTTT. Translated: CAWSVRGDTEAFF.

V gene TRBV10-3 combines with J gene TRBJ2-1; TRBD2 aligns across 9 bases. The CDR3 is made up of 16 amino acids. V shed 6 bases, J shed 1 base, and the junction held 7 bases outside the gene matches. Per the germline V gene, CDR1 is ENHRY and CDR2 is SYGVKD. CDR3: CAIREPGLASYNEQFF. The CDR3 region has the DNA TGTGCCATCAGAGAACCGGGACTAGCATCCTACAATGAGCAGTTCTTC.

The gene calls are TRBV5-1 and TRBJ1-1; unclear D gene. This CDR3 is built from 15 residues. Germline-derived CDR1 and CDR2 are SGHRS and YFSETQ. Trimming shortened V by 4 bases and J by 0 bases, and 13 bases separated the two germline ends. CDR3 in amino acids: CASSLTTTVNTEAFF. Written as DNA, the CDR3 is TGCGCCAGCAGCCTAACGACGACGGTGAACACTGAAGCTTTCTTT. Complete variable domain (other parts from reference TRBV5-1 and TRBJ1-1): KAGVTQTPRYLIKTRGQQVTLSCSPISGHRSVSWYQQTPGQGLQFLFEYFSETQRNKGNFPGRFSGRQFSNSRSEMNVSTLELGDSALYLCASSLTTTVNTEAFFGQGTRLTVV.

The chain uses TRBV7-2 and TRBJ2-3; the D gene is possibly TRBD2 (6 bases). Trimming removed 5 bases from V and 8 bases from J, with 11 bases in between. CDR3 length: 12 amino acids. Germline values: CDR1 SGHTA, CDR2 FQGNSA. The CDR3: CASSGGAGTQYF. CDR3 DNA sequence: TGTGCCAGCAGCGGGGGAGCGGGTACGCAGTATTTT.

In its sample, this clone was seen many times. V usage is TRBV2 and J usage is TRBJ1-1; D gene ambiguous. The CDR3 has 13 residues. Germline CDR1 and CDR2: SNHLY and FYNNEI. The ends were cut back, 0 bases at V and 4 bases at J, with 6 bases in the middle. The CDR3 is CASSEAGSTEAFF. The CDR3 DNA reads as TGTGCCAGCAGTGAAGCGGGGAGCACTGAAGCTTTCTTT.

This chain links TRBV1 with TRBJ1-2; the table assigns TRBD1, which was not confirmed against the DNA. TRBV1 is a known pseudogene. The CDR3 spans 14 residues. The CDR3 protein is CTSSLRQPPYGYTF. CDR3 coding DNA: TGCACCAGCAGCCTCCGACAACCCCCCTATGGCTACACCTTC.

Comment on this clone: Other nucleotide sequences from this sample produce the same CDR3. The chain combines TRBV6-5 with TRBJ1-2; TRBD1 matches at 11 bases. The CDR3 sequence is 15 residues long. V was pared by 9 bases and J by 2 bases, with 8 bases of the junction left unmatched. In germline, CDR1 is MNHEY, CDR2 SVGAGI. CDR3 amino acids: CASTTRTGGNYGYTF. CDR3 nucleotide sequence: TGTGCCAGTACCACTAGGACAGGGGGCAACTATGGCTACACCTTC.

This chain uses TRBV5-1 with TRBJ1-6; 7 positions match TRBD1. The junction had 10 bases not matched to a gene; V was cut back by 4 bases and J by 9 bases. The CDR3 loop spans 15 amino acids. Germline V gene sequence: CDR1 SGHRS, CDR2 YFSETQ. The CDR3 DNA reads TGCGCCAGCAGCGCAGCCGGGACAGCGGGTTCACCCCTCCACTTT. Amino acids: CASSAAGTAGSPLHF.

The CDR3: CASSLSSSTDTQYF. CDR3 coding DNA: TGTGCCAGCAGCTTGTCATCTAGCACAGATACGCAGTATTTT. This chain joins TRBV5-4 and TRBJ2-3; D call uncertain. Germline V lookup: CDR1 SGHNT, CDR2 YYREEE (reference sequence). This CDR3 has 14 amino acids. V lost 1 base to trimming and J lost 0 bases, with 6 bases between them. Based on the CDR3 plus reference TRBV5-4 and TRBJ2-3, the full variable domain is ETGVTQSPTHLIKTRGQQVTLRCSSQSGHNTVSWYQQALGQGPQFIFQYYREEENGRGNFPPRFSGLQFPNYSSELNVNALELDDSALYLCASSLSSSTDTQYFGPGTRLTVL.

This sequence joins TRBV10-3 and TRBJ1-2; TRBD1 aligns across 8 bases. The CDR3 extends over 14 amino acids. CDR1 is ENHRY and CDR2 is SYGVKD in the germline V gene. V lost 4 bases, J lost 7 bases, and 8 bases stayed unmatched. CDR3 residues: CAISGGQGLSGYTF. The DNA of the CDR3 is TGTGCCATCAGTGGAGGACAGGGATTAAGTGGCTACACCTTC.

This clone was detected ten times or more. V and J are TRBV27 and TRBJ2-1; the match to TRBD2 covers 9 bases. J lost 2 bases, V lost 6 bases, and 14 bases had no gene match. The germline gives CDR1 MNHEY, CDR2 SMNVEV (reference sequence). CDR3 length equals 18 residues. The chain's CDR3 is CASSPRVQRGVPYNEQFF. The CDR3 DNA reads as TGTGCCAGCAGCCCGCGTGTCCAGCGGGGGGTCCCCTACAATGAGCAGTTCTTC.

This chain links TRBV7-9 with TRBJ1-1; tentatively, D is TRBD1 (5 bases). From germline, CDR1 is SEHNR and CDR2 FQNEAQ (reference sequence). This CDR3 comprises 13 residues. Trimming took 3 bases from V and 4 from J, leaving 9 bases between them. The CDR3 DNA follows: TGTGCCAGCAGCTTCGGGGCGGGCACTGAAGCTTTCTTT. Translated: CASSFGAGTEAFF.

The chain uses TRBV18 and TRBJ1-2; D gene uncertain. Germline lookup yields CDR1 KGHSH and CDR2 LQKENI. V lost 4 bases and J lost 8, with 11 bases in between. The CDR3 sequence is 12 residues long. In DNA form, the CDR3 reads TGTGCCAGCTCACTAGAGGACGGCGGCTACACCTTC. Translation gives CASSLEDGGYTF.

V usage is TRBV4-1 and J usage is TRBJ1-2; TRBD1 is a possible D gene (5 bases). Germline V gene sequence: CDR1 MGHRA, CDR2 YSYEKL. The CDR3 extends over 15 amino acids. Trimming stripped 1 base from V and 4 bases from J, with 13 bases between. CDR3 residues: CASSQVRGDLYGYTF. As DNA, the CDR3 is TGCGCCAGCAGCCAAGTCCGTGGGGACCTCTATGGCTACACCTTC.

The J gene is TRBJ1-2, the V gene TRBV11-2, with no clear D. CDR1 and CDR2 (germline): SGHAT, FQNNGV. V lost 0 bases to trimming and J lost 9 bases, with 8 bases between them. The CDR3 sequence is 12 residues long. The CDR3 coding sequence is TGTGCCAGCAGCTTAGATCACAGTAGCTACACCTTC. Its protein is CASSLDHSSYTF.

This chain links TRBV15 with TRBJ1-5; D ambiguous. The CDR3 has 14 amino acids. V was pared by 1 base and J by 6 bases, with 10 bases between. Germline V gene sequence: CDR1 LNHNV, CDR2 YYDKDF (reference sequence). The CDR3 DNA reads TGTGCCACCAGCAGAGGATTGAACGCTCAGCCCCAGCATTTT. This encodes CATSRGLNAQPQHF.

The rearrangement joins TRBV7-2 to TRBJ2-5, with D tentatively TRBD1 (5 bases). With 2 bases removed from V and 5 bases from J, the gap between germline ends came to 12 bases. The CDR3 loop spans 14 amino acids. CDR1 and CDR2 (germline): SGHTA, FQGNSA. The CDR3 here is CASSLRTPPETQYF. In DNA, the CDR3 is TGTGCCAGCAGCTTAAGGACACCGCCGGAGACCCAGTACTTC.